The T cell receptor beta chain described here comes from a study of molecular identifiers for immune sequencing clone quantification. Findings and limits, study-wide: The share of molecules held by clones above 20 RNA copies was over 99% in effector cells and under 1% in naive cells.

The sorting of naive CD8 T cells used the CD8+CD4-CCR7+CD45RA+ phenotype. Deletions cut 6 bases from V and 1 base from J, with 10 bases between. This CDR3 region has 14 residues. CDR1 is MNHEY, CDR2 SMNVEV, per germline (reference sequence). It was with previously described methods and listed TCR primers that bulk TCR libraries were made. TCRdb redid the calling of the PCR reads with MiXCR, one entry per CDR3 protein. The sample holds around 480,000 distinct CDR3 sequences, about 26% seen once. At least ten counts were recorded for this clonotype. The antigen is unknown. This receptor was identified in a human donor in good health. Some libraries in this study had Jurkat cell RNA spiked in. The chain couples TRBV27 to TRBJ1-5; no firm D call. The sequencing input was naive CD8+ T cells from blood, with Jurkat cell RNA spiked in. Stated subset: FACS-sorted CD8+CD4-CCR7+CD45RA+ naive T cells. The CDR3 bases are TGTGCCAGCAGCCTCTTCGACAGCAATCAGCCCCAGCATTTT. Protein: CASSLFDSNQPQHF.